The 13 T cell receptor beta chains below were found in one sample sequenced in a study of OX40 agonist ivuxolimab in advanced cancers. Sequencing was performed with immunoSEQ multiplex PCR; in TCRdb, only in-frame clones are kept and a portion is missing. Of 65,000 to 85,000 clones listed, 75% to 90% are singletons. The source material was CD4+ or CD8+ T cells sorted from blood, sampled in a trial of the OX40 agonist ivuxolimab. These receptors originate from an adult with an advanced solid tumor such as melanoma, head and neck, liver or kidney cancer.

In its sample, this clone was seen a few times. The rearrangement uses TRBV7-9 and TRBJ1-5; TRBD1 matches 9 bases. CDR3 size: 17 residues. Trimming removed 1 base from V and 4 bases from J; junction bases left unmatched: 8. Germline V CDR1 and CDR2: SEHNR, FQNEAQ (reference sequence). The CDR3 sequence is CASSLETGTGTNQPQHF. In DNA, the CDR3 is TGTGCCAGCAGCTTAGAAACTGGGACAGGGACTAATCAGCCCCAGCATTTT. Combining the CDR3 with reference TRBV7-9 and TRBJ1-5 gives the whole variable domain DTGVSQNPRHKITKRGQNVTFRCDPISEHNRLYWYRQTLGQGPEFLTYFQNEAQLEKSRLLSDRFSAERPKGSFSTLEIQRTEQGDSAMYLCASSLETGTGTNQPQHFGDGTRLSIL.

This clone is a singleton in its sample. CDR3 bases: TGTGCCAGCATTAGGGCCCTAGCCAAAAACATTCAGTACTTC. It specifies CASIRALAKNIQYF. The chain recombines TRBV9 with TRBJ2-4; no definite D call. The CDR3 runs to 14 residues. Germline values: CDR1 SGDLS, CDR2 YYNGEE. V was pared by 6 bases and J by 0 bases, with 10 bases between. The entire variable domain, with the rest obtained from reference TRBV9 and TRBJ2-4, is as follows: DSGVTQTPKHLITATGQRVTLRCSPRSGDLSVYWYQQSLDQGLQFLIQYYNGEERAKGNILERFSAQQFPDLHSELNLSSLELGDSALYFCASIRALAKNIQYFGAGTRLSVL.

The genes are TRBV7-2 and TRBJ1-1; TRBD1 is a possible D gene (6 bases). CDR3 length: 13 residues. V was pared by 5 bases and J by 3 bases, with 10 bases between. Germline CDR1 is SGHTA and CDR2 is FQGNSA. In DNA, the CDR3 is TGTGCCAGCAGCCCCAGACAGGACACTGAAGCTTTCTTT. It specifies CASSPRQDTEAFF.

This chain links TRBV19 with TRBJ1-6; 7 bases map to TRBD1. The V segment lost 4 bases and the J segment 2 bases; nucleotides outside the gene matches: 2. CDR1 is LNHDA and CDR2 is SQIVND in the germline V gene (reference sequence). The length of the CDR3 is 15 residues. In nucleotides, the CDR3 is TGTGCCAGTAGTACGACAGGGACCTATAATTCACCCCTCCACTTT. Translating gives CASSTTGTYNSPLHF.

This clone came up once. This chain links TRBV5-1 with TRBJ2-2; D is unclear. The CDR3 spans 14 residues. The V end lost 4 bases, the J end lost 5 bases, and 12 bases lay between the germline ends. Germline V gene sequence: CDR1 SGHRS, CDR2 YFSETQ. Written as DNA, the CDR3 is TGCGCCAGCAGCCTCGGTAGTGAGACCGGGGAGCTGTTTTTT. This translates into CASSLGSETGELFF.

The chain combines TRBV28 with TRBJ1-5; D is perhaps TRBD1 (5 bases). The CDR3 contains 17 residues. V was clipped by 5 bases and J by 3 bases, with 20 bases between them. In germline, CDR1 is MDHEN, CDR2 SYDVKM. The CDR3 protein is CASSMTKQVGTNQPQHF. In DNA, the CDR3 is TGTGCCAGCAGTATGACTAAACAGGTCGGTACCAATCAGCCCCAGCATTTT.

This chain uses TRBV7-2 with TRBJ2-3; D perhaps matches TRBD1 (5 bases). Germline CDR1 SGHTA, CDR2 FQGNSA. Trimming removed 0 bases at V and 0 bases at J, with 10 bases between. The CDR3 covers 16 residues. This CDR3 reads CASSLAPDSSTDTQYF. CDR3 nucleotide sequence: TGTGCCAGCAGCTTAGCGCCTGACAGCAGCACAGATACGCAGTATTTT.

As concerns this clone: Other DNA sequences from this sample encode an identical CDR3 as well. V and J are TRBV30 and TRBJ1-1; no firm D call. The CDR3 sequence is 13 residues long. V was cut by 0 bases and J by 1 base, with 6 bases left in between. Per germline, CDR1 GTSNPN and CDR2 SVGIG (reference sequence). CDR3 sequence reads: CAWSVAENTEAFF. In nucleotides, the CDR3 is TGTGCCTGGAGTGTGGCGGAGAACACTGAAGCTTTCTTT.

This clone was counted between two and nine times. This rearrangement joins TRBV19 to TRBJ1-2, with 7 bases aligning to TRBD1. The CDR3 is made up of 13 amino acids. CDR1 is LNHDA, CDR2 SQIVND, per germline (reference sequence). J gave up 8 bases and V 5 bases, and 8 bases lay outside the gene matches. The CDR3 sequence: CASSVGQAFGYTF. The CDR3 DNA reads as TGTGCCAGTAGTGTAGGACAGGCGTTCGGCTACACCTTC.

V usage is TRBV7-2 and J usage is TRBJ2-5; 8 bases are a match to TRBD2. With 1 base clipped from V and 5 bases from J, the junction kept 3 bases outside the gene matches. Germline CDR1 and CDR2: SGHTA and FQGNSA. The CDR3 spans 14 residues. CDR3 in amino acids: CASSLGGRFETQYF. CDR3 bases: TGTGCCAGCAGCTTAGGCGGGAGGTTTGAGACCCAGTACTTC.

The V and J genes are TRBV27 and TRBJ1-5, with D perhaps TRBD1 (6 bases). CDR3 size: 20 residues. Deletions cut 3 bases from V and 1 base from J, with 25 bases between. Germline CDR1 reads MNHEY; CDR2 reads SMNVEV (reference sequence). The CDR3, as DNA: TGTGCCAGCAGTTTTGTGGGGGCGATTGAATCTAAAACCAGCAATCAGCCCCAGCATTTT. This encodes CASSFVGAIESKTSNQPQHF.

The chain uses TRBV5-1 and TRBJ2-3; TRBD1 is a possible D gene (6 bases). The germline V gene encodes CDR1 SGHRS and CDR2 YFSETQ. There are 16 residues in the CDR3. V was pared by 2 bases and J by 5 bases, with 18 bases between. The DNA of the CDR3 is TGCGCCAGCAGCTTAACAGGGACGGTGGGGCAAGATACGCAGTATTTT. Translated, it gives CASSLTGTVGQDTQYF.

This rearrangement joins TRBV14 to TRBJ1-2; D uncertain. Germline assignment: CDR1 SGHDN and CDR2 FVKESK. The CDR3 is 13 amino acids. V was trimmed by 4 bases and J by 5 bases, leaving 11 bases between them. The CDR3 sequence is CASSPDYSYGYTF. DNA for the CDR3: TGTGCCAGCAGCCCAGATTACTCTTATGGCTACACCTTC.